The 25 T cell receptor beta chains presented below share a single source sample, sequenced in a study of shared clonotypes between healthy human individuals. Assay: immunoSEQ multiplex PCR; the TCRdb copy retains only in-frame clones and omits some. The sample records 550,000 to 850,000 clones, 72% being singletons. Input material: memory CD4+ T cells sorted from blood. Subset given: CD45RA-negative fraction. These receptors all come from a young woman in good health.

The chain uses TRBV7-9 and TRBJ1-5; a weak D match, TRBD1 (5 bases). Between the trimmed V and J ends, which lost 5 bases and 4 bases, there was a span of 6 bases. The CDR3 has 12 residues. CDR1 and CDR2 (germline): SEHNR, FQNEAQ (reference sequence). DNA for the CDR3: TGTGCCAGCAGCGGGGGAAATCAGCCCCAGCATTTT. This sequence encodes CASSGGNQPQHF.

The chain recombines TRBV28 with TRBJ1-6; a possible D gene is TRBD1 (6 bases). With 4 bases removed from V and 6 bases from J, the gap between germline ends came to 13 bases. Germline V gene lookup returns CDR1 MDHEN and CDR2 SYDVKM. The CDR3 is 15 residues long. The CDR3 region has the DNA TGTGCCAGCAGTTCTACAGGGAAACCTAATTCACCCCTCCACTTT. This sequence encodes CASSSTGKPNSPLHF.

This chain joins TRBV28 and TRBJ1-5; D is unclear. The CDR3 has 14 residues. Germline V lookup: CDR1 MDHEN, CDR2 SYDVKM. V lost 8 bases to trimming and J lost 3 bases, with 14 bases between them. CDR3 region: CASYSGTHNQPQHF. The CDR3 bases are TGTGCCAGCTATTCAGGCACCCACAATCAGCCCCAGCATTTT.

The chain carries TRBV6-1 and TRBJ1-4; D call uncertain. Germline V gives CDR1 MNHNS, CDR2 SASEGT. Trimming cost V 0 bases and J 8 bases, with 1 base left between them. CDR3 size: 11 residues. The CDR3 spells CASSEAEKLFF. CDR3 nucleotide sequence: TGTGCCAGCAGTGAAGCCGAAAAACTGTTTTTT.

The genes are TRBV11-2 and TRBJ2-1; 7 nucleotides agree with TRBD1. The CDR3 has 15 amino acids. J was trimmed by 3 bases and V by 6 bases; bases with no gene match: 8. Germline V gene data show CDR1 as SGHAT and CDR2 as FQNNGV. The CDR3 DNA reads as TGTGCCAGCAGTTCCGGGCAGGGGGTCTACAATGAGCAGTTCTTC. Its protein product is CASSSGQGVYNEQFF.

There are a few counts of this clone. V is TRBV18 and J is TRBJ1-1; 8 bases fit TRBD1. Trimming cost V 5 bases and J 5 bases; bases outside gene matches: 7. The CDR3 is made up of 14 amino acids. Germline-derived CDR1 and CDR2 are KGHSH and LQKENI. The DNA of the CDR3 is TGTGCCAGCTCAGCAGGGGGCTTGACGACTGAAGCTTTCTTT. This codes for CASSAGGLTTEAFF. The variable domain in full, with the rest retrieved from reference TRBV18 and TRBJ1-1, is NAGVMQNPRHLVRRRGQEARLRCSPMKGHSHVYWYRQLPEEGLKFMVYLQKENIIDESGMPKERFSAEFPKEGPSILRIQQVVRGDSAAYFCASSAGGLTTEAFFGQGTRLTVV.

The chain combines TRBV21-1 with TRBJ2-5; the D call of TRBD2 is as the table states it, not checked on the DNA. The end of the DNA aligns better with TRBJ2-7, so the J call may be wrong. TRBV21-1 constitutes a pseudogene. This CDR3 is built from 12 residues. The CDR3, as DNA: TGTGCCAGCAGCCCCCGGTCGTACGAGCAGTACTTC. Its protein is CASSPRSYEQYF.

The V and J genes are TRBV28 and TRBJ2-5; 8 nucleotides align to TRBD1. Unmatched junction bases numbered 10, after V lost 6 bases and J lost 4 bases. From germline, CDR1 is MDHEN and CDR2 SYDVKM. This CDR3 spans 15 amino acids. The CDR3 region is CASRRHQGAPETQYF. CDR3 bases: TGTGCCAGCAGACGCCATCAGGGGGCGCCAGAGACCCAGTACTTC.

This chain joins TRBV4-2 and TRBJ1-5; D not certain. Trimming left V 0 bases short and J 2 bases short, with 8 bases between. Germline V CDR1 and CDR2: LGHNA, YNFKEQ. The CDR3 has 15 residues. CDR3 sequence: CASSQDWAGNQPQHF. As DNA, the CDR3 is TGTGCCAGCAGCCAAGATTGGGCAGGCAATCAGCCCCAGCATTTT.

This clone was seen repeatedly, ten times or more. The J gene is TRBJ2-6, the V gene TRBV6-5; D not resolved. The V end lost 5 bases, the J end lost 4 bases, and 12 bases lay between the germline ends. Looked up from germline, CDR1 is MNHEY and CDR2 is SVGAGI. The CDR3 is 15 residues long. CDR3 nucleotide sequence: TGTGCCAGCAGTGCCGCGGCCTTAGGGGCCAACGTCCTGACTTTC. Protein: CASSAAALGANVLTF.

J is TRBJ2-1 and V is TRBV4-1; D may correspond to TRBD1 or TRBD2 (5 bases each). This CDR3 is built from 12 residues. V gave up 6 bases and J gave up 9 bases, with 12 bases separating them. CDR1 and CDR2 (germline): MGHRA, YSYEKL. The CDR3 DNA reads TGCGCCAGCAGAGGGACCTGGGGTGAGCAGTTCTTC. Translating gives CASRGTWGEQFF.

The chain employs TRBV7-9 and TRBJ2-7; 7 bases match TRBD1. Germline CDR1 and CDR2: SEHNR and FQNEAQ (reference sequence). The V and J ends lost 3 bases and 4 bases, in that order; junction bases with no gene match: 6. The CDR3 extends over 14 amino acids. This CDR3 reads CASSLPGGGYEQYF. CDR3 coding DNA: TGTGCCAGCAGCTTGCCAGGGGGTGGGTACGAGCAGTACTTC.

In its sample, this clone was seen once. A junction boundary mismatches the germline segment, possibly from a read error. The chain carries TRBV18 and TRBJ1-4; 9 nucleotides line up with TRBD1. Per the germline V gene, CDR1 is KGHSH and CDR2 is LQKENI. CDR3 size: 13 residues. The CDR3 region is CASSPQGAEKLFF. CDR3 in DNA: TGTGCCAGCTCCCCACAGGGGGCGGAAAAACTGTTTTTT.

Comment on this clone: Other nucleotide sequences from this sample produce the same CDR3. CDR3 DNA: TGTGCCAGCAGCCCCGGCGGGGGGCAGCCCCAGCATTTT. Its protein is CASSPGGGQPQHF. This chain connects TRBV7-2 to TRBJ1-5, with D possibly matching TRBD1 (5 bases). Trimming cost V 5 bases and J 7 bases, with 12 bases left between them. The CDR3 has 13 amino acids. CDR1 is SGHTA and CDR2 is FQGNSA in the germline V gene.

V is TRBV5-1 and J is TRBJ2-6; D may be TRBD1 (5 bases). The germline V and J ends were trimmed by 0 bases and 0 bases, with 10 bases remaining between them. The CDR3 consists of 17 residues. Germline V gene lookup returns CDR1 SGHRS and CDR2 YFSETQ. The CDR3 nucleotides read TGCGCCAGCAGCTTGGATGACAGAGACTCTGGGGCCAACGTCCTGACTTTC. This codes for CASSLDDRDSGANVLTF.

The CDR3 loop is CSVEGGHDYEQYF. In DNA form, the CDR3 reads TGCAGCGTTGAAGGGGGACACGACTACGAGCAGTACTTC. This chain joins TRBV29-1 and TRBJ2-7; tentatively, D is TRBD1 (6 bases). The CDR3 sequence is 13 residues long. Per the germline V gene, CDR1 is SQVTM and CDR2 is ANQGSEA. V lost 1 base, J lost 3 bases, and 10 bases lay in between.

This clone was detected only a few times. The V gene is TRBV5-1, the J gene TRBJ1-1; tentative D call: TRBD1 (5 bases). V was clipped by 0 bases and J by 5 bases, with 14 bases between them. Germline values: CDR1 SGHRS, CDR2 YFSETQ. This CDR3 region has 15 residues. CDR3 region: CASSLAGHVETEAFF. In DNA form, the CDR3 reads TGCGCCAGCAGCTTGGCCGGACACGTCGAAACTGAAGCTTTCTTT.

This clone was picked up one time. J is TRBJ2-5 and V is TRBV28; no reliable D call. V was cut by 6 bases and J by 2 bases, with 10 bases left in between. There are 13 residues in the CDR3. Germline assignment: CDR1 MDHEN and CDR2 SYDVKM. Written as DNA, the CDR3 is TGTGCCAGCAGCTCCCCCACACAAGAGACCCAGTACTTC. Translating it yields CASSSPTQETQYF.

There are a few counts of this clone. The chain links TRBV4-1 to TRBJ2-4; D is ambiguous. Germline V CDR1 and CDR2: MGHRA, YSYEKL. The CDR3 has 15 residues. V was clipped by 0 bases and J by 0 bases, with 6 bases between them. In DNA, the CDR3 is TGCGCCAGCAGCCAAGACTGGATAGCCAAAAACATTCAGTACTTC. As protein: CASSQDWIAKNIQYF.

This clone was detected a few times. The chain is built from TRBV5-6 and TRBJ1-1, with TRBD1 as a possible D gene (6 bases). V gave up 7 bases and J gave up 6 bases, with 16 bases separating them. The CDR3 is 13 residues long. Germline V gene data show CDR1 as SGHDT and CDR2 as YYEEEE. The chain's CDR3 is CASGGVQWAEAFF. The DNA of the CDR3 is TGTGCCAGCGGGGGCGTTCAGTGGGCTGAAGCTTTCTTT.

This sequence joins TRBV4-1 and TRBJ1-2; 12 nucleotides agree with TRBD1. The J segment lost 4 bases and the V segment lost 1 base, leaving 4 bases of the junction unmatched. The length of the CDR3 is 16 residues. The germline V gene has CDR1 MGHRA and CDR2 YSYEKL. The CDR3: CASSQVGTGGTYGYTF. DNA for the CDR3: TGCGCCAGCAGCCAAGTTGGGACAGGGGGCACCTATGGCTACACCTTC.

This chain connects TRBV4-1 to TRBJ2-1, with 7 bases that match TRBD1. This CDR3 has 17 residues. V gave up 4 bases and J gave up 2 bases; unmatched junction bases: 11. Looked up from germline, CDR1 is MGHRA and CDR2 is YSYEKL. DNA of the CDR3: TGCGCCAGCAGCCGCCAGGGGACAGTCGTCGCCTACAATGAGCAGTTCTTC. Protein sequence: CASSRQGTVVAYNEQFF.

The V gene is TRBV25-1, the J gene TRBJ2-7; 9 bases fit TRBD2. Unmatched junction bases numbered 18, after V lost 6 bases and J lost 6 bases. Germline V lookup: CDR1 MGHDK, CDR2 SYGVNS. The CDR3 sequence is 17 residues long. This chain's CDR3 is CASSRHVEREVLGEQYF. CDR3 bases: TGTGCCAGCAGCCGACACGTGGAGCGGGAGGTCCTGGGCGAGCAGTACTTC.

The chain joins TRBV15 to TRBJ2-7; TRBD1 matches 9 bases. V was clipped by 3 bases and J by 3 bases; unmatched bases: 6. Germline CDR1 LNHNV, CDR2 YYDKDF (reference sequence). This CDR3 has 15 amino acids. CDR3 coding DNA: TGTGCCACCAGCAGGCCCGGACAGGGGATCTACGAGCAGTACTTC. It yields the protein CATSRPGQGIYEQYF.

The chain recombines TRBV4-1 with TRBJ2-1; TRBD2 aligns across 14 bases. From germline, CDR1 is MGHRA and CDR2 YSYEKL. Losses at the gene ends were 2 bases for V and 6 bases for J; bases not matched to a gene: 3. The CDR3 extends over 16 amino acids. The CDR3 DNA reads as TGCGCCAGCAGCCAACCGACTAGCGGGAGGGTCAATGAGCAGTTCTTC. It codes for CASSQPTSGRVNEQFF.